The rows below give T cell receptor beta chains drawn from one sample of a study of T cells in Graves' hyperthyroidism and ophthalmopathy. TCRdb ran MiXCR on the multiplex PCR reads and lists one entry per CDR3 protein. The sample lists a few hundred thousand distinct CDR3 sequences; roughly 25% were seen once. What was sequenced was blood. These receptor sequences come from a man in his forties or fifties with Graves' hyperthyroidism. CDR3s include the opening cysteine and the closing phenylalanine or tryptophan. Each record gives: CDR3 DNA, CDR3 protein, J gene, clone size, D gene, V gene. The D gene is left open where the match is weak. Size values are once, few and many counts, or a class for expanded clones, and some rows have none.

cdr3_nt: TGTGCCAGCAACCAGGGGGGGCTCTATTCACCCCTCCACTTT; cdr3_aa: CASNQGGLYSPLHF; j_call: TRBJ1-6; clone_size: many; d_call: TRBD1; v_call: TRBV12-3/TRBV12-4
cdr3_nt: TGTGCCACCAGTGACCCCACGGGGACAGGGCACAATGAGCAGTTCTTC; cdr3_aa: CATSDPTGTGHNEQFF; j_call: TRBJ2-1; clone_size: .; d_call: TRBD1; v_call: TRBV24-1
cdr3_nt: TGTGCCAGCAGCTCGCATGACAGACAGGGGTCCGGGGCCAACGTCCTGACTTTC; cdr3_aa: CASSSHDRQGSGANVLTF; j_call: TRBJ2-6; clone_size: few; d_call: TRBD1; v_call: TRBV7-9
cdr3_nt: TGCGCCAGCAGCTTGGGGGCAGGGTCCACACCACCCCTCCACTTT; cdr3_aa: CASSLGAGSTPPLHF; j_call: TRBJ1-6; clone_size: .; d_call: .; v_call: TRBV5-1
cdr3_nt: TGTGCCAGCAGCTCCATTGGCGGGAGCTACAATGAGCAGTTCTTC; cdr3_aa: CASSSIGGSYNEQFF; j_call: TRBJ2-1; clone_size: few; d_call: TRBD2; v_call: TRBV7-2
cdr3_nt: TGTGCCAGCAGTTACTCGATCGGGGCCGCTGAGCAGTTCTTC; cdr3_aa: CASSYSIGAAEQFF; j_call: TRBJ2-1; clone_size: few; d_call: .; v_call: TRBV6-5
cdr3_nt: TGTGCCTGGAGTATCGTGGCACATGGCTACACCTTC; cdr3_aa: CAWSIVAHGYTF; j_call: TRBJ1-2; clone_size: few; d_call: .; v_call: TRBV30
cdr3_nt: TGTGCCAGCAGCCTGCAATCCCGGTTAGGCACAGATACGCAGTATTTT; cdr3_aa: CASSLQSRLGTDTQYF; j_call: TRBJ2-3; clone_size: many; d_call: .; v_call: TRBV3-1
cdr3_nt: TGCAGTGCTAGTAGGGACGTAGTGAATGAGCAGTTCTTC; cdr3_aa: CSASRDVVNEQFF; j_call: TRBJ2-1; clone_size: few; d_call: .; v_call: TRBV20-1
cdr3_nt: TGTGCCAGCAGTGAAGAGAACACCGGGGAGCTGTTTTTT; cdr3_aa: CASSEENTGELFF; j_call: TRBJ2-2; clone_size: many; d_call: .; v_call: TRBV2
cdr3_nt: TGTGCCAGTAGTGGGTACTCCTACAATGAGCAGTTCTTC; cdr3_aa: CASSGYSYNEQFF; j_call: TRBJ2-1; clone_size: .; d_call: .; v_call: TRBV19
cdr3_nt: TGTGCCTGGAGTGACGGACAGGGAGTGAGTGGGGCCAACGTCCTGACTTTC; cdr3_aa: CAWSDGQGVSGANVLTF; j_call: TRBJ2-6; clone_size: few; d_call: TRBD1; v_call: TRBV30
cdr3_nt: TGTGCCAGCAGTTACTCGAGCGGGAGGCCCTACACCGGGGAGCTGTTTTTT; cdr3_aa: CASSYSSGRPYTGELFF; j_call: TRBJ2-2; clone_size: few; d_call: TRBD2; v_call: TRBV6-2/TRBV6-3
cdr3_nt: TGCGCCAGCAGCTTGGATCCAGGGATCGCCTATGGCTACACCTTC; cdr3_aa: CASSLDPGIAYGYTF; j_call: TRBJ1-2; clone_size: many; d_call: .; v_call: TRBV5-1
cdr3_nt: TGCAGTGCACGCTCAGAAGGAATTTTCACAGATACGCAGTATTTT; cdr3_aa: CSARSEGIFTDTQYF; j_call: TRBJ2-3; clone_size: few; d_call: .; v_call: TRBV20-1